The 8 T cell receptor beta chains below were found in one sample sequenced in a study of Ad26.COV2.S vaccination and SARS-CoV-2 variants. Sample treatment: 19 received Ad26.COV2.S at low or high dose, single or two shots; a few received placebo; per-sample allocation not given. At day 63 after the first vaccine or placebo injection, samples were drawn. Produced via immunoSEQ multiplex PCR; TCRdb's table is partial and in-frame only. The sample consists of about 350,000 clones, around 90% of them appearing once. The material sequenced was peripheral blood, taken in a trial of Ad26.COV2.S vaccine versus placebo. These receptors were obtained from a person between 18 and 65 years old who received the Ad26.COV2.S COVID-19 vaccine or a placebo.

V usage is TRBV4-1 and J usage is TRBJ1-5; D is uncertain. CDR3 length: 15 amino acids. The germline gives CDR1 MGHRA, CDR2 YSYEKL. The V end lost 0 bases, the J end lost 2 bases, and 8 bases lay between the germline ends. CDR3 residues: CASSQDRVGNQPQHF. The CDR3 bases are TGCGCCAGCAGCCAAGACCGAGTTGGCAATCAGCCCCAGCATTTT.

This clone was recorded a few times. The J gene is TRBJ1-6, the V gene TRBV4-1, with TRBD1 identical over 7 bases. After removal of 2 bases from V and 2 bases from J, the junction contained 12 bases not matched to a gene. CDR3 size: 19 residues. Per germline, CDR1 MGHRA and CDR2 YSYEKL. The CDR3 nucleotides read TGCGCCAGCAGCCAAACCCCCTACAGGGGATTACCCTATAATTCACCCCTCCACTTT. This gives the protein CASSQTPYRGLPYNSPLHF.

The rearrangement links TRBV7-2 to TRBJ1-2, with no clear D. The CDR3 has 13 residues. The germline V gene encodes CDR1 SGHTA and CDR2 FQGNSA. Trimming took 7 bases from V and 0 from J, leaving 9 bases between them. CDR3 nucleotide sequence: TGTGCCAGCACCGGCCTAGCTAACTATGGCTACACCTTC. Translating gives CASTGLANYGYTF.

This sequence joins TRBV7-6 and TRBJ1-1; TRBD1 might be the D (6 bases). This CDR3 is 15 amino acids long. Trimming shortened V by 0 bases and J by 4 bases, and 12 bases separated the two germline ends. Germline lookup yields CDR1 SGHVS and CDR2 FNYEAQ. For the CDR3, the DNA is TGTGCCAGCAGCTTAGCGCGGGGGGCCTCCACTGAAGCTTTCTTT. Amino acids: CASSLARGASTEAFF.

The chain joins TRBV19 to TRBJ1-1; 10 nucleotides agree with TRBD1. Germline-derived CDR1 and CDR2 are LNHDA and SQIVND (reference sequence). The CDR3 has 13 residues. V shed 8 bases and J 4 bases; nucleotides not matched to a gene: 4. CDR3 region: CASGTGVSTEAFF. DNA for the CDR3: TGTGCCAGTGGGACAGGGGTTTCCACTGAAGCTTTCTTT.

The chain carries TRBV3-1 (or the pseudogene TRBV3-2) and TRBJ2-2, with D uncertain. The germline CDR1 and CDR2 sequences are LGHDT and YNNKEL (reference sequence). V was trimmed by 1 base and J by 4 bases, leaving 10 bases between them. The CDR3 has 15 amino acids. CDR3: CASSQGSPGTGELFF. The CDR3 coding sequence is TGTGCCAGCAGCCAAGGGTCCCCGGGCACCGGGGAGCTGTTTTTT.

This clone occurred once. The V gene is TRBV6-6, the J gene TRBJ2-5; D is uncertain. The germline V and J ends were trimmed by 2 bases and 0 bases, with 13 bases remaining between them. The length of the CDR3 is 16 residues. In germline, CDR1 is MNHNY, CDR2 SVGAGI (reference sequence). CDR3 nucleotide sequence: TGTGCCAGCAGTTACCCCCCGGGCAGCTACCAAGAGACCCAGTACTTC. As protein: CASSYPPGSYQETQYF.

The chain uses TRBV9 and TRBJ1-5; D not resolved. The CDR3 loop spans 15 amino acids. Trimming left V 0 bases short and J 2 bases short, with 9 bases between. CDR1 is SGDLS, CDR2 YYNGEE, per germline. The DNA for the CDR3 is TGTGCCAGCAGCGTAGACGGAGGGCGCAATCAGCCCCAGCATTTT. This sequence encodes CASSVDGGRNQPQHF.